This T cell receptor (beta chain) is drawn from a study of blood T cell repertoires in COVID-19. Original methodology: Scientists estimated how many nucleated cells there were by amplifying reference gene primers. This table comes from immunoSEQ multiplex PCR, and its TCRdb copy is limited to in-frame clones, with some not included. V, J and clone size derive from that table, while D and trimming were established from the DNA sequence. The sample contains a few hundred thousand clones, around 80% of which appear only once. The origin of this receptor is a man between 25 and 39 years old with acute COVID-19. Sequencing used PBMCs or T cells enriched from blood (not recorded which).

The CDR3 coding sequence is TGTGCCAGCAGCTTGGGGAGTAGCCCAGATACGCAGTATTTT. Its translation is CASSLGSSPDTQYF. The chain carries TRBV13 and TRBJ2-3, with a tentative D call TRBD2 (5 bases). In germline, CDR1 is PRHDT, CDR2 FYEKMQ (reference sequence). The CDR3 spans 14 residues. Trimming shortened V by 3 bases and J by 4 bases, and 11 bases separated the two germline ends.